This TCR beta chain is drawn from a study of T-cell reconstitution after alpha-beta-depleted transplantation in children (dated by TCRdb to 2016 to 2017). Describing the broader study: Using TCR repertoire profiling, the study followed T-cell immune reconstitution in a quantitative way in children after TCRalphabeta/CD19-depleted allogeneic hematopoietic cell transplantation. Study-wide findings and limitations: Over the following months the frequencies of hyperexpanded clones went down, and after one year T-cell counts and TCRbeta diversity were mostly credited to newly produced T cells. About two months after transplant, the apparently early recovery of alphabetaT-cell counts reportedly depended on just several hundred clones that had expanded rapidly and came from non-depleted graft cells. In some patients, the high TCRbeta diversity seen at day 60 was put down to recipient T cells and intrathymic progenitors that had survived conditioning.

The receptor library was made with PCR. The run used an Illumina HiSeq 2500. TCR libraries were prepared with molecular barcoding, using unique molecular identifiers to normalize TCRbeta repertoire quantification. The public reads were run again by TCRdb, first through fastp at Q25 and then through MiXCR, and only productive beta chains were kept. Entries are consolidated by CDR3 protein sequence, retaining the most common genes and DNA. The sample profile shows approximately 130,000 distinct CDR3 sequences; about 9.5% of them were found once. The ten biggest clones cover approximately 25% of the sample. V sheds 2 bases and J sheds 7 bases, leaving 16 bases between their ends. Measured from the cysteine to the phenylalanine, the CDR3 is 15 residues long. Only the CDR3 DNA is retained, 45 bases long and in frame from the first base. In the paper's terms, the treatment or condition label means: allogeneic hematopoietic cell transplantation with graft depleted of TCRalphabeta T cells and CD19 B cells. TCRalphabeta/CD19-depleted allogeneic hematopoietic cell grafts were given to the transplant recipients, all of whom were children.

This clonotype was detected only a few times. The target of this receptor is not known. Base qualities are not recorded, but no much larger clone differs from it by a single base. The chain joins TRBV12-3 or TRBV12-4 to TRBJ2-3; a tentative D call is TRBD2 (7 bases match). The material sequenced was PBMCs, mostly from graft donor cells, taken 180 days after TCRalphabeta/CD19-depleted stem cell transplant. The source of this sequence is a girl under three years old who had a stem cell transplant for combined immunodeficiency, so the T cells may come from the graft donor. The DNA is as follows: TGTGCCAGCAGTTTATTTGGGGGGGCCGCGAATACGCAGTATTTT. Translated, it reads CASSLFGGAANTQYF.